This T cell receptor beta chain comes out of a study of T cells in Graves' hyperthyroidism and ophthalmopathy. Study-wide background: Staff took peripheral blood when the initial diagnosis was made, before any treatment began.

Amplification of TCR beta CDR3 regions used RNA as the template. TCR CDR3 underwent first-round RT-PCR with the HTBI primer set. TCRdb re-called the multiplex PCR reads through MiXCR, storing one row per CDR3 protein. The table shows fewer than 900,000 distinct CDR3 sequences, with 18% occurring only once. For the diagnoses, clinical symptoms, serum thyroxine and TRAb, thyroid ultrasound and orbital computed tomography were used. The PBMCs had their origin in more than 9.5 ml of fresh peripheral blood. Looked up from germline, CDR1 is LGHNA and CDR2 is YNFKEQ. This CDR3 has 17 amino acids. With 0 bases clipped from V and 3 bases from J, the junction kept 6 bases outside the gene matches.

The receptor was derived from a woman between 50 and 59 years old with Graves' hyperthyroidism that later progressed to Graves' ophthalmopathy. The chain couples TRBV4-2 to TRBJ2-3; 10 nucleotides line up with TRBD2. What was sequenced was blood. The CDR3 region has the DNA TGTGCCAGCAGCCAAGATCTGAGCGGGGGGGCAACAGATACGCAGTATTTT. Amino acid sequence: CASSQDLSGGATDTQYF.